The 32 T cell receptor beta chains given below trace back to one sample, sequenced in a study of control samples from healthy donors and cancer patients. Only in-frame clones appear in the TCRdb table, and some are missing; sequencing was by immunoSEQ multiplex PCR. The sample includes fewer than 250,000 clones. What was sequenced was blood. These receptors came from a woman aged 25-40 years in good health.

J is TRBJ2-3 and V is TRBV3-1 (or the pseudogene TRBV3-2), with 9 bases that match TRBD1. With V trimmed by 2 bases and J by 0 bases, 6 bases remained unmatched. Germline V gives CDR1 LGHDT, CDR2 YNNKEL (reference sequence). The CDR3 extends over 17 amino acids. The CDR3 DNA follows: TGTGCCAGCAGCCAATGGGGGACAGGGACGAGCACAGATACGCAGTATTTT. Its protein is CASSQWGTGTSTDTQYF.

This chain links TRBV28 with TRBJ2-1, with D perhaps TRBD1 (6 bases). Looked up from germline, CDR1 is MDHEN and CDR2 is SYDVKM. V lost 6 bases, J lost 7 bases, and 13 bases lay in between. This CDR3 region has 13 residues. CDR3 loop: CASSTGSRNEQFF. CDR3 nucleotide sequence: TGTGCCAGCAGCACAGGGTCTAGGAATGAGCAGTTCTTC.

The rearrangement uses TRBV3-1 (or the pseudogene TRBV3-2) and TRBJ1-2; TRBD1 is a possible D gene (5 bases). The CDR3 contains 13 residues. From germline, CDR1 is LGHDT and CDR2 YNNKEL (reference sequence). V dropped 2 bases and J dropped 8 bases, with 12 bases sitting between them. The CDR3: CASSQRSRGGYTF. As DNA, the CDR3 is TGTGCCAGCAGCCAAAGATCTCGGGGCGGCTACACCTTC.

The J gene is TRBJ2-7, the V gene TRBV24-1; 7 bases are shared with TRBD1. The length of the CDR3 is 14 residues. Trimming removed 3 bases from V and 2 bases from J; junction bases left unmatched: 3. Germline loops: CDR1 KGHDR, CDR2 SFDVKD. The CDR3 here is CATSDQGETYEQYF. CDR3 DNA sequence: TGTGCCACCAGTGATCAGGGGGAAACCTACGAGCAGTACTTC.

This chain joins TRBV30 and TRBJ1-1; D is ambiguous. With 0 bases removed from V and 2 bases from J, the gap between germline ends came to 1 base. Germline V gene data show CDR1 as GTSNPN and CDR2 as SVGIG (reference sequence). The CDR3 has 11 residues. The CDR3 region is CAWSVNTEAFF. CDR3 sequence (DNA): TGTGCCTGGAGTGTAAACACTGAAGCTTTCTTT.

The chain employs TRBV6-6 and TRBJ1-1; 7 bases are a match to TRBD1. The V gene's germline CDR1 is MNHNY and CDR2 SVGAGI (reference sequence). This CDR3 is 16 amino acids long. V shed 6 bases, J shed 1 base, and the junction held 11 bases outside the gene matches. The CDR3 here is CASRGTTGQQNTEAFF. The CDR3 bases are TGTGCCAGCAGAGGGACTACGGGACAGCAGAACACTGAAGCTTTCTTT.

The gene calls are TRBV2 and TRBJ1-5; 7 bases are a match to TRBD1. Losses at the gene ends were 5 bases for V and 6 bases for J; bases not matched to a gene: 4. The CDR3 covers 13 residues. Germline loops: CDR1 SNHLY, CDR2 FYNNEI. CDR3 loop: CASSQGGGQPQHF. The CDR3 bases are TGTGCCAGCAGTCAGGGGGGGGGTCAGCCCCAGCATTTT. Based on the CDR3 plus reference TRBV2 and TRBJ1-5, the full variable domain is EPEVTQTPSHQVTQMGQEVILRCVPISNHLYFYWYRQILGQKVEFLVSFYNNEISEKSEIFDDQFSVERPDGSNFTLKIRSTKLEDSAMYFCASSQGGGQPQHFGDGTRLSIL.

The chain carries TRBV18 and TRBJ2-1; 8 bases are shared with TRBD2. The V gene's germline CDR1 is KGHSH and CDR2 LQKENI. The CDR3 has 14 amino acids. The V gene end was trimmed by 3 bases and the J gene end by 11 bases; junction bases not matched to a gene: 9. The CDR3 loop reads CASSPSAGEEKQFF. For the CDR3, the DNA is TGTGCCAGCTCACCTTCAGCGGGGGAAGAAAAGCAGTTCTTC. Full variable domain (remainder filled in from reference TRBV18 and TRBJ2-1): NAGVMQNPRHLVRRRGQEARLRCSPMKGHSHVYWYRQLPEEGLKFMVYLQKENIIDESGMPKERFSAEFPKEGPSILRIQQVVRGDSAAYFCASSPSAGEEKQFFGPGTRLTVL.

The gene calls are TRBV10-1 and TRBJ1-5; perhaps TRBD1 as D (6 bases). CDR3 length: 12 amino acids. Germline values: CDR1 WNHNN, CDR2 SYGVQD (reference sequence). V lost 11 bases, J lost 1 base, and 9 bases lay in between. CDR3 in DNA: TGCGCCGGCGGACAGAGCAATCAGCCCCAGCATTTT. It encodes CAGGQSNQPQHF.

V and J are TRBV18 and TRBJ1-3; D is unclear. This CDR3 is 16 amino acids long. The germline gives CDR1 KGHSH, CDR2 LQKENI. V gave up 3 bases and J gave up 0 bases, with 12 bases separating them. The CDR3 sequence is CASSPPRGNSGNTIYF. In DNA form, the CDR3 reads TGTGCCAGCTCACCCCCCCGGGGAAACTCTGGAAACACCATATATTTT.

The chain joins TRBV11-2 to TRBJ2-1; D possibly corresponds to TRBD1 (6 bases). Trimming stripped 0 bases from V and 8 bases from J, with 17 bases between. The CDR3 is 16 residues long. Germline V gene sequence: CDR1 SGHAT, CDR2 FQNNGV. The CDR3 coding sequence is TGTGCCAGCAGCTTAGAAAGGACAGCGCTACGGGATGAGCAGTTCTTC. Translating gives CASSLERTALRDEQFF.

The chain has TRBV6-5 and TRBJ2-7, with TRBD1 matching over 10 bases. Germline CDR1 and CDR2: MNHEY and SVGAGI. The J segment lost 1 base and the V segment lost 6 bases, leaving 6 bases of the junction unmatched. This CDR3 comprises 15 residues. The CDR3 protein is CASRVRDRGSYEQYF. In DNA, the CDR3 is TGTGCCAGCAGAGTCCGGGACAGGGGATCCTACGAGCAGTACTTC.

The chain couples TRBV6-5 to TRBJ2-7; D possibly matches TRBD1 or TRBD2 (5 bases each). V was pared by 2 bases and J by 7 bases, with 15 bases between. Germline CDR1 and CDR2: MNHEY and SVGAGI. This CDR3 is 14 amino acids long. In DNA form, the CDR3 reads TGTGCCAGCAGTTACCGGGACCCTTGGGGGGAGCAGTACTTC. This codes for CASSYRDPWGEQYF.

The rearrangement joins TRBV15 to TRBJ1-2; no firm D call. Germline CDR1 reads LNHNV; CDR2 reads YYDKDF (reference sequence). With 4 bases removed from V and 4 bases from J, the gap between germline ends came to 10 bases. The CDR3 contains 13 residues. CDR3 nucleotides: TGTGCCACCAGCAATGTGGGTCTCTATGGCTACACCTTC. Protein sequence: CATSNVGLYGYTF.

V and J are TRBV14 and TRBJ1-2, with D tentatively TRBD1 (5 bases). CDR3 length equals 13 residues. From germline, CDR1 is SGHDN and CDR2 FVKESK. Between the trimmed V and J ends, which lost 2 bases and 3 bases, there was a span of 7 bases. The DNA of the CDR3 is TGTGCCAGCAGCCAATCAGGGTACTATGGCTACACCTTC. Protein: CASSQSGYYGYTF.

The CDR3 is CASSDLTSGGYEQYF. CDR3 bases: TGTGCCAGCAGTGACTTAACTAGCGGGGGCTACGAGCAGTACTTC. The chain recombines TRBV25-1 with TRBJ2-7, with 11 bases fitting TRBD2. The ends lost 3 bases at V and 3 bases at J; junction bases unmatched: 4. This CDR3 region has 15 residues. Germline CDR1 and CDR2: MGHDK and SYGVNS.

In nucleotides, the CDR3 is TGTGCCAGCAGCACCACCTTAAACACTGAAGCTTTCTTT. It encodes CASSTTLNTEAFF. The chain recombines TRBV28 with TRBJ1-1, with unresolved D. The germline V gene encodes CDR1 MDHEN and CDR2 SYDVKM. V was clipped by 6 bases and J by 2 bases, with 10 bases between them. The CDR3 length is 13 residues.

This chain connects TRBV5-1 to TRBJ1-1; TRBD1 agrees at 8 bases. The V gene end was trimmed by 4 bases and the J gene end by 4 bases; junction bases not matched to a gene: 6. The CDR3 length is 14 residues. Germline V gives CDR1 SGHRS, CDR2 YFSETQ. The CDR3 sequence: CASSPSDRATEAFF. The CDR3 DNA reads TGCGCCAGCAGCCCATCGGACAGGGCCACTGAAGCTTTCTTT.

The chain combines TRBV5-8 with TRBJ1-1; 7 nucleotides match TRBD1. Germline V gives CDR1 SGHTS, CDR2 YDEGEE. This CDR3 spans 15 amino acids. V was pared by 1 base and J by 3 bases, with 6 bases of the junction left unmatched. The CDR3 reads CASSLFDRVYTEAFF. The CDR3 bases are TGTGCCAGCAGCTTGTTTGACAGGGTTTACACTGAAGCTTTCTTT.

The chain couples TRBV6-5 to TRBJ2-5; either TRBD1 or TRBD2 may fit D (5 bases each). V was cut by 5 bases and J by 6 bases, with 16 bases left in between. The CDR3 has 14 residues. Germline CDR1 and CDR2: MNHEY and SVGAGI. In DNA form, the CDR3 reads TGTGCCAGCAGTCGGGACCAAACTCAACAGACCCAGTACTTC. It yields the protein CASSRDQTQQTQYF.

The rearrangement links TRBV10-3 to TRBJ2-4, with a tentative D call TRBD2 (7 bases). Trimming shortened V by 4 bases and J by 2 bases, and 12 bases separated the two germline ends. Germline CDR1 reads ENHRY; CDR2 reads SYGVKD. This CDR3 is built from 15 residues. The DNA of the CDR3 is TGTGCCATCAGTGTAGGGGGGGAGACCAAAAACATTCAGTACTTC. It translates to CAISVGGETKNIQYF.

The J gene is TRBJ2-1, the V gene TRBV6-5; 7 nucleotides agree with TRBD1. V shed 6 bases and J 10 bases; nucleotides not matched to a gene: 9. Germline V gene lookup returns CDR1 MNHEY and CDR2 SVGAGI. The CDR3 is made up of 13 amino acids. The CDR3 here is CASRKTGVREQFF. The CDR3 DNA reads TGTGCCAGCAGGAAAACAGGGGTAAGGGAGCAGTTCTTC.

V and J are TRBV10-3 and TRBJ1-5, with D unresolved. CDR3 length equals 15 residues. V dropped 3 bases and J dropped 3 bases, with 12 bases sitting between them. Germline V gene sequence: CDR1 ENHRY, CDR2 SYGVKD. The CDR3 DNA sequence: TGTGCCATCAGTGAAGGGCAGCAACTCAATCAGCCCCAGCATTTT. Amino acids: CAISEGQQLNQPQHF.

The CDR3 DNA follows: TGTGCCAGCAGCCGGACCGGGACAGGGGGGGACACCATATATTTT. Its translation is CASSRTGTGGDTIYF. The chain links TRBV5-8 to TRBJ1-3; 11 bases line up with TRBD1. Germline loops: CDR1 SGHTS, CDR2 YDEGEE. The V and J ends lost 4 bases and 8 bases, in that order; junction bases with no gene match: 8. The CDR3 has 15 amino acids.

CDR3 sequence (DNA): TGTGCCAGCAGTTTAGTCGGGCAGCCCCAGCATTTT. Amino acids: CASSLVGQPQHF. J is TRBJ1-5 and V is TRBV12-3 or TRBV12-4; no firm D call. The germline V and J ends were trimmed by 1 base and 7 bases, with 5 bases remaining between them. This CDR3 region has 12 residues.

The rearrangement joins TRBV27 to TRBJ1-5, with 8 nucleotides matching TRBD1. Germline assignment: CDR1 MNHEY and CDR2 SMNVEV (reference sequence). Trimming took 4 bases from V and 7 from J; bases not matched to a gene: 6. The CDR3 totals 14 residues. Here the CDR3 DNA reads TGTGCCAGCAGTTCAACAGGGGGAAGGCAGCCCCAGCATTTT. Its protein is CASSSTGGRQPQHF.

The genes are TRBV5-1 and TRBJ2-2; 8 bases map to TRBD1. The CDR3 sequence is 17 residues long. Losses at the gene ends were 0 bases for V and 5 bases for J; bases not matched to a gene: 9. Germline CDR1 SGHRS, CDR2 YFSETQ. CDR3 coding DNA: TGCGCCAGCAGCTTGGCCGGGACAGGCTTCTTGACCGGGGAGCTGTTTTTT. Protein sequence: CASSLAGTGFLTGELFF.

The chain has TRBV4-3 and TRBJ2-7, with 8 bases lining up with TRBD2. Losses at the gene ends were 0 bases for V and 6 bases for J; bases not matched to a gene: 7. The CDR3 extends over 15 amino acids. Germline V gene sequence: CDR1 LGHNA, CDR2 YSLEER. CDR3 residues: CASSQDFGGAVEQYF. The CDR3 DNA is TGCGCCAGCAGCCAAGATTTCGGGGGGGCCGTCGAGCAGTACTTC.

The CDR3 region has the DNA TGTGCCAGCAGTGAATCCTACGAGCAGTACTTC. Its translation: CASSESYEQYF. The rearrangement joins TRBV28 to TRBJ2-7; D remains unclear. This CDR3 contains 11 residues. Per germline, CDR1 MDHEN and CDR2 SYDVKM. Trimming removed 5 bases from V and 1 base from J, with 3 bases in between.

The gene calls are TRBV3-1 (or the pseudogene TRBV3-2) and TRBJ2-7; TRBD2 might be the D (7 bases). The germline V and J ends were trimmed by 3 bases and 5 bases, with 23 bases remaining between them. The CDR3 is 17 residues long. Germline V gene data show CDR1 as LGHDT and CDR2 as YNNKEL (reference sequence). The CDR3 here is CASSHVLGAGRRDEQYF. In DNA form, the CDR3 reads TGTGCCAGCAGCCACGTATTGGGGGCCGGGAGGCGCGACGAGCAGTACTTC.

The chain carries TRBV29-1 and TRBJ1-2; the D is unclear. Trimming shortened V by 7 bases and J by 1 base, and 13 bases separated the two germline ends. This CDR3 region has 13 residues. Per the germline V gene, CDR1 is SQVTM and CDR2 is ANQGSEA. The CDR3 loop reads CSATIHDNYGYTF. The CDR3 nucleotides are TGCAGCGCTACTATACATGATAACTATGGCTACACCTTC.

V is TRBV7-9 and J is TRBJ1-2; possible D gene TRBD1, 6 bases. CDR1 is SEHNR, CDR2 FQNEAQ, per germline (reference sequence). V lost 7 bases and J lost 7, with 16 bases in between. The CDR3 spans 13 residues. As DNA, the CDR3 is TGTGCCAGCACCAAGCAGGGGACCCCTGGCTACACCTTC. It translates to CASTKQGTPGYTF.